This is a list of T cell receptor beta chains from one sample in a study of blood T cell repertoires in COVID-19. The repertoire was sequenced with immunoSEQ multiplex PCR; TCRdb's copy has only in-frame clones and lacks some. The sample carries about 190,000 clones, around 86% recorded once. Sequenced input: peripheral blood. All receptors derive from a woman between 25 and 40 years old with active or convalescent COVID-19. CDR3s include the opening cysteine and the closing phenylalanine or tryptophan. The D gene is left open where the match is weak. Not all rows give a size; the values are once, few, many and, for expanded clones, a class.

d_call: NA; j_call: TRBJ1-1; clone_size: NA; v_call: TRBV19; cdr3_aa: CASSISTGMNTEAFF; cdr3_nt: TGTGCCAGTAGTATAAGTACAGGGATGAACACTGAAGCTTTCTTT
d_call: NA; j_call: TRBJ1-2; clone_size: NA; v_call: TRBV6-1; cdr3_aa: CASSDRQGTGYTF; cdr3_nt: TGTGCCAGCAGTGACCGGCAGGGGACCGGCTACACCTTC
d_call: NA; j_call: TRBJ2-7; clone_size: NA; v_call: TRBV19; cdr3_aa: CASSIYTGSLYEQYF; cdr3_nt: TGTGCCAGTAGTATTTACACGGGATCCTTGTACGAGCAGTACTTC
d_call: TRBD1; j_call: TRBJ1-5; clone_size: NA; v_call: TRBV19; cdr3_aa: CASSTGTGYSNQPQHF; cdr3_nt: TGTGCCAGTAGTACAGGGACAGGTTATAGCAATCAGCCCCAGCATTTT
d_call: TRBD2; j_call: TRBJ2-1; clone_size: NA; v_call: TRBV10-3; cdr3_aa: CAISEYSGRGHEQFF; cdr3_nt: TGTGCCATCAGTGAGTATAGCGGGAGGGGGCATGAGCAGTTCTTC
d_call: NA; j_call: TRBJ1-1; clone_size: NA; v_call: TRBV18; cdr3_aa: CASSPPGTGDTEAFF; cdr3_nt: TGTGCCAGCTCACCACCGGGTACGGGGGACACTGAAGCTTTCTTT
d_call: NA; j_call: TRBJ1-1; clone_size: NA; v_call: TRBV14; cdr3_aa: CASSLPGLNTEAFF; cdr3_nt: TGTGCCAGCAGCCTCCCAGGGTTGAACACTGAAGCTTTCTTT
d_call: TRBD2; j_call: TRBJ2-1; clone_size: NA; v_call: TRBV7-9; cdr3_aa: CASSPAGGPYNEQFF; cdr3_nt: TGTGCCAGCAGCCCAGCGGGAGGGCCCTACAATGAGCAGTTCTTC
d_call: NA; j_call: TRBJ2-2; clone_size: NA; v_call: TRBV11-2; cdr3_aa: CASSLTGSLVDTGELFF; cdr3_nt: TGTGCCAGCAGCCTAACCGGGTCTCTGGTTGACACCGGGGAGCTGTTTTTT
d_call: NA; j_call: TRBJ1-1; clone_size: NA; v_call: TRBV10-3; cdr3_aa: CAISESTGTSAEAFF; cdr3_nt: TGTGCCATCAGTGAGTCGACGGGGACAAGCGCTGAAGCTTTCTTT
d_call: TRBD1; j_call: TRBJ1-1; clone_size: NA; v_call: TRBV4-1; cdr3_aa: CASSFGQGFSEAFF; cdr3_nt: TGCGCCAGCAGCTTTGGACAGGGGTTCTCTGAAGCTTTCTTT
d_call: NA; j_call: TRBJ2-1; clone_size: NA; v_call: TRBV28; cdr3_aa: CASSLASAYNEQFF; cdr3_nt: TGTGCCAGCAGTTTAGCTAGCGCCTACAATGAGCAGTTCTTC
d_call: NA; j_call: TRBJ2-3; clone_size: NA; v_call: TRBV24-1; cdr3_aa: CATSQTRADTQYF; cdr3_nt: TGTGCCACCAGCCAGACAAGAGCAGATACGCAGTATTTT
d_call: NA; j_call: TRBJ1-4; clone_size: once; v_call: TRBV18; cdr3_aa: CASSRGNEKLFF; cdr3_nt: TGTGCCAGCTCAAGGGGAAATGAAAAACTGTTTTTT
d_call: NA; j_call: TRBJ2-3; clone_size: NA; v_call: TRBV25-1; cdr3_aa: CASRTGWDTQYF; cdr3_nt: TGTGCCAGCAGGACTGGGTGGGATACGCAGTATTTT
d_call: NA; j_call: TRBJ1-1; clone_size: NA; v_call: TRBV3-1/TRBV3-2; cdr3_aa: CASSPRQALTEAFF; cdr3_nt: TGTGCCAGCAGCCCACGACAGGCGCTCACTGAAGCTTTCTTT
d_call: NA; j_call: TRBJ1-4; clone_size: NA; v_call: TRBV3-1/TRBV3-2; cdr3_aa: CASSQPDSATNEKLFF; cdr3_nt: TGTGCCAGCAGCCAACCCGACAGCGCAACTAATGAAAAACTGTTTTTT
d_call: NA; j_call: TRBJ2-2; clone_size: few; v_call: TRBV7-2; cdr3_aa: CASSPGGTANTGELFF; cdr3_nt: TGTGCCAGCAGCCCCGGAGGGACAGCGAACACCGGGGAGCTGTTTTTT
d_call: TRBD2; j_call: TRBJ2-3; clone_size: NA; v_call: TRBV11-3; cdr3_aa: CASSLLSGGLTDTQYF; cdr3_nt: TGTGCCAGCAGCTTACTTAGCGGGGGGCTCACAGATACGCAGTATTTT
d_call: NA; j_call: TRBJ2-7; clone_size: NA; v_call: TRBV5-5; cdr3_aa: CASSLNSYEQYF; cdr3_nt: TGTGCCAGCAGCTTGAACAGCTACGAGCAGTACTTC
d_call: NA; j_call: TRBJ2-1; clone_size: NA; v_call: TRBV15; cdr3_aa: CATSRDRVRSSYNEQFF; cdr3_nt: TGTGCCACCAGCAGAGATCGCGTAAGGAGCTCCTACAATGAGCAGTTCTTC
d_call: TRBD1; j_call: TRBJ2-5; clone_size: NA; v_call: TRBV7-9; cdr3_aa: CASSLAPGQGKETQYF; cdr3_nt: TGTGCCAGCAGCTTGGCACCAGGACAGGGCAAAGAGACCCAGTACTTC
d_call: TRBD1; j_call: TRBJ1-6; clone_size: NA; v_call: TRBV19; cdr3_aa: CASTSGGASYNSPLHF; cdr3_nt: TGTGCCAGTACTTCAGGGGGCGCCTCCTATAATTCACCCCTCCACTTT
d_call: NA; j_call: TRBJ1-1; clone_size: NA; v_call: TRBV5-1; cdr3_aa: CASSLLGRAEAFF; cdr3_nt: TGCGCCAGCAGCTTGCTGGGTCGGGCTGAAGCTTTCTTT
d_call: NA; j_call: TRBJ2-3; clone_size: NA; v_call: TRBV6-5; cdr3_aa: CASSYHSSSSTDTQYF; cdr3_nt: TGTGCCAGCAGTTACCACTCCTCTTCTAGCACAGATACGCAGTATTTT
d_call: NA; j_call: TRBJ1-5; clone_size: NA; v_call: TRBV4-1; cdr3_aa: CASSQVSLSNQPQHF; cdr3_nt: TGCGCCAGCAGCCAAGTCTCGTTGAGCAATCAGCCCCAGCATTTT
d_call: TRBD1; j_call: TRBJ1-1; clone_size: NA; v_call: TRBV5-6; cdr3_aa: CASSRTGASTEAFF; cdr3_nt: TGTGCCAGCAGCAGGACAGGGGCGAGCACTGAAGCTTTCTTT
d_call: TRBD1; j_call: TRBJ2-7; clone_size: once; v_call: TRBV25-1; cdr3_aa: CASRGQGLYEQYF; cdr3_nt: TGTGCCAGCAGGGGACAGGGACTATACGAGCAGTACTTC
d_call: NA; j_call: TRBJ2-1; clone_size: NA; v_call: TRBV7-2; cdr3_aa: CASSLGLAYNEQFF; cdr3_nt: TGTGCCAGCAGCTTAGGACTAGCCTACAATGAGCAGTTCTTC
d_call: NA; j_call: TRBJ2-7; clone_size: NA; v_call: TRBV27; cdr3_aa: CASSLAGPYEQYF; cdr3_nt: TGTGCCAGCAGTTTAGCAGGGCCCTACGAGCAGTACTTC
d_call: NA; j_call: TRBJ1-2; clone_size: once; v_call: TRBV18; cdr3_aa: CASSPAGNYGYTF; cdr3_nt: TGTGCCAGCTCACCAGCGGGGAACTATGGCTACACCTTC
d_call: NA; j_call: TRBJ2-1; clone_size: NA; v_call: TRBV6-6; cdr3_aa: CASNRAGAQIYNEQFF; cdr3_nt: TGTGCCAGCAATCGGGCGGGGGCGCAGATTTACAATGAGCAGTTCTTC
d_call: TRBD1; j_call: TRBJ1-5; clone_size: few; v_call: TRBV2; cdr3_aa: CASSDRQGASNQPQHF; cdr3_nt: TGTGCCAGCAGTGATCGACAGGGGGCTAGCAATCAGCCCCAGCATTTT
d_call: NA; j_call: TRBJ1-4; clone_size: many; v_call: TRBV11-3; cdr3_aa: CASSHADRATNEKLFF; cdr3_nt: TGTGCCAGCAGCCACGCCGACAGAGCAACTAATGAAAAACTGTTTTTT
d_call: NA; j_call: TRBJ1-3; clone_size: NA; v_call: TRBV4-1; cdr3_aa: CASSREGGGNTIYF; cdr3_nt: TGCGCCAGCAGCCGGGAAGGGGGTGGAAACACCATATATTTT
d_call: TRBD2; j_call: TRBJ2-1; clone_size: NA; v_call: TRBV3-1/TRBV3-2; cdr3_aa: CASSQVASGNEQFF; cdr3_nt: TGTGCCAGCAGCCAAGTCGCTAGCGGCAATGAGCAGTTCTTC
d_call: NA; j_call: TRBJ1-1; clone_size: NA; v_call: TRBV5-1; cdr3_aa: CASSLEAGVVNTEAFF; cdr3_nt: TGCGCCAGCAGCTTGGAGGCAGGGGTGGTGAACACTGAAGCTTTCTTT
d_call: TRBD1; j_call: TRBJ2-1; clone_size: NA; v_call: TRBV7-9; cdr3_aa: CASSSRTGRYNEQFF; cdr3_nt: TGTGCCAGCAGCTCTCGGACAGGGAGATACAATGAGCAGTTCTTC
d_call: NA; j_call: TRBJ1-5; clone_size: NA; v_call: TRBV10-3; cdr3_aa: CAISESSGSTQHF; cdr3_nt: TGTGCCATCAGTGAGTCGTCAGGAAGTACCCAGCATTTT
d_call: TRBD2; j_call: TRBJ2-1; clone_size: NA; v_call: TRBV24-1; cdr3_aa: CATSDQTSGGTNEQFF; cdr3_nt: TGTGCCACCAGTGACCAAACTAGCGGGGGAACCAATGAGCAGTTCTTC
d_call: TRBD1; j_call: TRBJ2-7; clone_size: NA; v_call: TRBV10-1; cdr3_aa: CASSFPGQGNSYEQYF; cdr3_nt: TGCGCCAGCAGTTTCCCGGGACAGGGCAACTCCTACGAGCAGTACTTC
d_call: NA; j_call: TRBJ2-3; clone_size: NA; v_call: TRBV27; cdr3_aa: CASSNWARDTQYF; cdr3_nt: TGTGCCAGCAGTAATTGGGCCCGAGATACGCAGTATTTT
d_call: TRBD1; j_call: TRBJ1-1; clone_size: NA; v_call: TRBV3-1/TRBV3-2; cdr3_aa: CASSHGGTGFSEAFF; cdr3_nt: TGTGCCAGCAGCCACGGCGGGACAGGTTTTTCTGAAGCTTTCTTT
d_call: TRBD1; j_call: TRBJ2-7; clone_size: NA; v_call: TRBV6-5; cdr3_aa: CASSSGTGGSYEQYF; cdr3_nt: TGTGCCAGCAGTTCCGGGACAGGGGGCTCCTACGAGCAGTACTTC
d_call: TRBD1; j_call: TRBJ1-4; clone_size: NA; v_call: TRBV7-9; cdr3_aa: CASRDRVGGEKLFF; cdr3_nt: TGTGCCAGCAGAGACAGGGTAGGAGGCGAAAAACTGTTTTTT
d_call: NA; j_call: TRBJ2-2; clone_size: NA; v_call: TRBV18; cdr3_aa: CASSLDELTGELFF; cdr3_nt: TGTGCCAGCTCACTAGATGAGCTTACCGGGGAGCTGTTTTTT
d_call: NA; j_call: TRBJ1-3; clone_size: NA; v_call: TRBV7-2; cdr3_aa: CASSNTGSGNTIYF; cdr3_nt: TGTGCCAGCAGCAATACAGGGTCCGGAAACACCATATATTTT
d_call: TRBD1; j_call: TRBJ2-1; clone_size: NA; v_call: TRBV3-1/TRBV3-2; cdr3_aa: CASSQERQGQQFF; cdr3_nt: TGTGCCAGCAGCCAGGAAAGACAGGGCCAGCAGTTCTTC
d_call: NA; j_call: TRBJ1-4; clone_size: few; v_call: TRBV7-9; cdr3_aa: CASSPQATNEKLFF; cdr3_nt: TGTGCCAGCAGCCCACAAGCAACTAATGAAAAACTGTTTTTT
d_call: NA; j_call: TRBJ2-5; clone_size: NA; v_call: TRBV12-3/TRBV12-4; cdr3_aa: CASSYGVQETQYF; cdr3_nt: TGTGCCAGCAGTTACGGGGTTCAAGAGACCCAGTACTTC
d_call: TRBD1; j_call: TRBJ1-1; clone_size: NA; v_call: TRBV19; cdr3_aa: CASSPRLGQGESGTEAFF; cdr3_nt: TGTGCCAGTAGCCCACGATTGGGACAGGGGGAATCGGGCACTGAAGCTTTCTTT
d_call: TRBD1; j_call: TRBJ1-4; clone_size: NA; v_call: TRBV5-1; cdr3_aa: CASSGRTGTGNEKLFF; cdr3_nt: TGCGCCAGCAGCGGGCGGACAGGAACTGGTAATGAAAAACTGTTTTTT
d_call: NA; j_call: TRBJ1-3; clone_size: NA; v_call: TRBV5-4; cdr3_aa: CASSLDSLSGNTIYF; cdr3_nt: TGTGCCAGCAGCTTGGACAGCCTCTCTGGAAACACCATATATTTT
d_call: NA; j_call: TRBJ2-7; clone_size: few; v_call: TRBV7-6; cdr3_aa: CASSSLTQGIGYEQYF; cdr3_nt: TGTGCCAGCAGCTCCCTTACACAGGGAATAGGCTACGAGCAGTACTTC
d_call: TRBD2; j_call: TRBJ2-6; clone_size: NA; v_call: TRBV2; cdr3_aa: CASGGGASSGANVLTF; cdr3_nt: TGTGCCAGCGGCGGGGGGGCCAGCTCTGGGGCCAACGTCCTGACTTTC
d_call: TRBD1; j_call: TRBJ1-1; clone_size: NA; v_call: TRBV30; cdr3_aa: CAWSTGTANTEAFF; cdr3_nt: TGTGCCTGGAGTACCGGGACAGCGAACACTGAAGCTTTCTTT
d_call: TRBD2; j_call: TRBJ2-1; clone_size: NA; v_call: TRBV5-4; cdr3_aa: CASSPTSGRSYNEQFF; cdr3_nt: TGTGCCAGCAGCCCCACTAGCGGGAGATCCTACAATGAGCAGTTCTTC
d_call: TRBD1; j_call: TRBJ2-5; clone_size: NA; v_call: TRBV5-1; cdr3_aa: CASSLEGTVQETQYF; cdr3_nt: TGCGCCAGCAGCCTCGAGGGGACAGTCCAAGAGACCCAGTACTTC